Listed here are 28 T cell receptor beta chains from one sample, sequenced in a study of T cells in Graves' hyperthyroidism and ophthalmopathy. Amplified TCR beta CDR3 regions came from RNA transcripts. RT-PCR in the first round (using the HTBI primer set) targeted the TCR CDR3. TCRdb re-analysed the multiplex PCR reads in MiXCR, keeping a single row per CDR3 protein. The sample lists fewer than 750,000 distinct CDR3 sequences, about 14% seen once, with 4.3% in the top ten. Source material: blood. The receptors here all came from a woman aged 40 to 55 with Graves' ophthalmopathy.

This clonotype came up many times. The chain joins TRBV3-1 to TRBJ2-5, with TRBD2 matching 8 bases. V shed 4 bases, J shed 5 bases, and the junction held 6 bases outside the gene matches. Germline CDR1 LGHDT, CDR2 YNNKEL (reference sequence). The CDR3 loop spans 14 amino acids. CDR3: CASSLGTSRETQYF. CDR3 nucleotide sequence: TGTGCCAGCAGCCTGGGGACTAGTCGGGAGACCCAGTACTTC.

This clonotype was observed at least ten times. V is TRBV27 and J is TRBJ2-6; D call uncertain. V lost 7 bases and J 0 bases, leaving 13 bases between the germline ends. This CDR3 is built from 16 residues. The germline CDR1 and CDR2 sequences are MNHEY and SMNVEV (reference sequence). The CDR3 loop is CASTPGSHSGANVLTF. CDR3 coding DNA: TGTGCCAGCACCCCGGGCAGTCACTCTGGGGCCAACGTCCTGACTTTC. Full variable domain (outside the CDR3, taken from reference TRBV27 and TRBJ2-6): EAQVTQNPRYLITVTGKKLTVTCSQNMNHEYMSWYRQDPGLGLRQIYYSMNVEVTDKGDVPEGYKVSRKEKRNFPLILESPSPNQTSLYFCASTPGSHSGANVLTFGAGSRLTVL.

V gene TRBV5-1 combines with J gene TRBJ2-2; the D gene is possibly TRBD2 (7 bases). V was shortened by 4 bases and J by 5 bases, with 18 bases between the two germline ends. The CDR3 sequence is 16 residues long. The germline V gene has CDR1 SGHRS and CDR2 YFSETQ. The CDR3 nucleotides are TGCGCCAGCAGCCCGGAGTCGGGGGGCAGGACCGGGGAGCTGTTTTTT. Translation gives CASSPESGGRTGELFF.

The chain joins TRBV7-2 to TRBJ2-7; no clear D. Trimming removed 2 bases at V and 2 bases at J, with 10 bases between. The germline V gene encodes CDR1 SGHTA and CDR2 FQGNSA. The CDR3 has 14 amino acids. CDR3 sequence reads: CASSLLVGTYEQYF. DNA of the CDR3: TGTGCCAGCAGCTTATTGGTCGGCACCTACGAGCAGTACTTC.

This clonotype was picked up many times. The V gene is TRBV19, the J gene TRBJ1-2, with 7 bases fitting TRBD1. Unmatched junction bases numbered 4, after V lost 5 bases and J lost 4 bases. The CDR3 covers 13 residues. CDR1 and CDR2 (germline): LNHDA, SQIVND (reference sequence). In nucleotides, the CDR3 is TGTGCCAGTAGTCGGACAGGATTCTATGGCTACACCTTC. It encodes CASSRTGFYGYTF.

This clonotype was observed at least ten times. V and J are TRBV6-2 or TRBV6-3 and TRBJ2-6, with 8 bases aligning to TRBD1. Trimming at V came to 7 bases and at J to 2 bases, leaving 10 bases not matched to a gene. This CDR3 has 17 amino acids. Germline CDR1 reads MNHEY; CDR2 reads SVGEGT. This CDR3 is CASKQGASLTGANVLTF. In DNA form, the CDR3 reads TGTGCCAGCAAGCAGGGGGCGTCATTAACTGGGGCCAACGTCCTGACTTTC.

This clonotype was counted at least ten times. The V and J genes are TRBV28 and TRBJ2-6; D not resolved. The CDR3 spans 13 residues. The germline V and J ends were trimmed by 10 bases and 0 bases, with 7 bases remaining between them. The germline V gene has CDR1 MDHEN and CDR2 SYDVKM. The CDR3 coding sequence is TGTGCCACCCTAATCTCTGGGGCCAACGTCCTGACTTTC. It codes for CATLISGANVLTF.

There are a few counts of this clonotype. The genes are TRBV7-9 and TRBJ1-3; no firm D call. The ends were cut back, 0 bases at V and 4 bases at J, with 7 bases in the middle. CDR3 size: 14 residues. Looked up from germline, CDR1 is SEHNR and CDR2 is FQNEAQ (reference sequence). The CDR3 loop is CASSLAAPGNTIYF. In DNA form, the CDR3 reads TGTGCCAGCAGCTTAGCAGCGCCGGGAAACACCATATATTTT.

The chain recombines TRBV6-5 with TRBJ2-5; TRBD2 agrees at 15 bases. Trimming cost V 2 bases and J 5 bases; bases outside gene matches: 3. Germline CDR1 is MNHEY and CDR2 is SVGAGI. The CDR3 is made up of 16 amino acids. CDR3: CASSYPGTSGRETQYF. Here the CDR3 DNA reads TGTGCCAGCAGTTACCCCGGGACTAGCGGGAGGGAGACCCAGTACTTC.

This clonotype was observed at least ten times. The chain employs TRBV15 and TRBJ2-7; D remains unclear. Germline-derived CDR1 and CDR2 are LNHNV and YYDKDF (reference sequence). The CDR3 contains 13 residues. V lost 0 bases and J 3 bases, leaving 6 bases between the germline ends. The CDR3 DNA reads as TGTGCCACCAGCAGAGATCTAGGCTACGAGCAGTACTTC. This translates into CATSRDLGYEQYF.

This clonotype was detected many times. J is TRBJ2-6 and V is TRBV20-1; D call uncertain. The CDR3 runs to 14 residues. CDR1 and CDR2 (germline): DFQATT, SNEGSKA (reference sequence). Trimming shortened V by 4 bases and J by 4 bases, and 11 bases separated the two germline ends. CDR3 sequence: CSATRVTGANVLTF. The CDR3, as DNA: TGCAGTGCTACAAGGGTGACCGGGGCCAACGTCCTGACTTTC.

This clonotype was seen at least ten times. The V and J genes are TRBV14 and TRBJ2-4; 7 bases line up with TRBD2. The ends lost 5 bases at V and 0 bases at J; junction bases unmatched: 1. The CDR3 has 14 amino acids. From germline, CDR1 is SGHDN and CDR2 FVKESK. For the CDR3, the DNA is TGTGCCAGCAGCGCTAGCGGAGCCAAAAACATTCAGTACTTC. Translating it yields CASSASGAKNIQYF. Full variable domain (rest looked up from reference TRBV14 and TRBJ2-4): EAGVTQFPSHSVIEKGQTVTLRCDPISGHDNLYWYRRVMGKEIKFLLHFVKESKQDESGMPNNRFLAERTGGTYSTLKVQPAELEDSGVYFCASSASGAKNIQYFGAGTRLSVL.

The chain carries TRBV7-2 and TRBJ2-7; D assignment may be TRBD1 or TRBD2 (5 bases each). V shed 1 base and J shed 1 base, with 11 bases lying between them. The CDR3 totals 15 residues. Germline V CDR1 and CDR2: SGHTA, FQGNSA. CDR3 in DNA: TGTGCCAGCAGCTTAGGAAGGGGAGAGTCCTACGAGCAGTACTTC. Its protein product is CASSLGRGESYEQYF.

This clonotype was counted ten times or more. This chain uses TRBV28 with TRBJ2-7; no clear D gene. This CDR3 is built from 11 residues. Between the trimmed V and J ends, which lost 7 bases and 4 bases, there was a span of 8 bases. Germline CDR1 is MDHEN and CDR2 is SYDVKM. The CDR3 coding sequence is TGTGCCAGCACTTCGCGGTACGAGCAGTACTTC. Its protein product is CASTSRYEQYF.

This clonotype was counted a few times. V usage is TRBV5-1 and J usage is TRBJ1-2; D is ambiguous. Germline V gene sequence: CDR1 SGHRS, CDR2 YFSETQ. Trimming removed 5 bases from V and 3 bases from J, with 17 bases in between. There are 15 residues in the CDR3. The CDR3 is CASRPDSLTHYGYTF. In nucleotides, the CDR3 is TGCGCCAGCAGACCAGATTCGCTCACCCACTATGGCTACACCTTC.

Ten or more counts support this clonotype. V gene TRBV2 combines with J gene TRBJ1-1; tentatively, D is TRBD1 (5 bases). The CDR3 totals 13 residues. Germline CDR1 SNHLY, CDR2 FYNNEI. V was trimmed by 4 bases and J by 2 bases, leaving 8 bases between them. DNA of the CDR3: TGTGCCAGCAGTGGGGACCGCAACACTGAAGCTTTCTTT. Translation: CASSGDRNTEAFF.

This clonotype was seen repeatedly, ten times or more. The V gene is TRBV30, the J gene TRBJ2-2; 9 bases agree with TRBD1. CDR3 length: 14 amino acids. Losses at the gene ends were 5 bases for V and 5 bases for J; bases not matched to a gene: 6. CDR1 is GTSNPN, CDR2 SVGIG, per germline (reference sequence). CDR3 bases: TGTGCCTGGGCGGGACAGGGCGGTACCGGGGAGCTGTTTTTT. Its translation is CAWAGQGGTGELFF.

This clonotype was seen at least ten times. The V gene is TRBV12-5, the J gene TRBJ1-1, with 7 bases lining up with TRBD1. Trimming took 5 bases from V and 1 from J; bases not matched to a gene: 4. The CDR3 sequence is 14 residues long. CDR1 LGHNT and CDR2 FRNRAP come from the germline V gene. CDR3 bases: TGTGCTAGTGGTACCGGACAGGAGAACACTGAAGCTTTCTTT. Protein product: CASGTGQENTEAFF.

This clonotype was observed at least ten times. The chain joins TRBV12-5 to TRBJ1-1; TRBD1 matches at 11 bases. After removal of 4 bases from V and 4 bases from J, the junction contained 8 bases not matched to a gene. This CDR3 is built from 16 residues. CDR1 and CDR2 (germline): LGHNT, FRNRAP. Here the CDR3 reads CASGSGQGAFGTEAFF. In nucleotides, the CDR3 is TGTGCTAGTGGTTCCGGACAGGGGGCGTTTGGCACTGAAGCTTTCTTT.

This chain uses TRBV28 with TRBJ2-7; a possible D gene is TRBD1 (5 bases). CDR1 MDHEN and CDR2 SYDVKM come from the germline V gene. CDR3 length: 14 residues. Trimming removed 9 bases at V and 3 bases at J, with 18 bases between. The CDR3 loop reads CASRGRSLFYEQYF. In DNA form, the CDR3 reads TGTGCCAGTAGGGGCAGAAGTTTGTTCTACGAGCAGTACTTC.

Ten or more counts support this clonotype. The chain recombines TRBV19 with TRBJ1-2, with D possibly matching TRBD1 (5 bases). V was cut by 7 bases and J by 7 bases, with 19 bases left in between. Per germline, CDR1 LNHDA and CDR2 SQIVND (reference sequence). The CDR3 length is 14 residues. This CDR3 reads CASTLTGGSFGYTF. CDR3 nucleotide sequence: TGTGCCAGTACCCTTACAGGAGGGTCTTTTGGCTACACCTTC. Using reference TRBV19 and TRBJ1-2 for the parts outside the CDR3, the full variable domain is DGGITQSPKYLFRKEGQNVTLSCEQNLNHDAMYWYRQDPGQGLRLIYYSQIVNDFQKGDIAEGYSVSREKKESFPLTVTSAQKNPTAFYLCASTLTGGSFGYTFGSGTRLTVV.

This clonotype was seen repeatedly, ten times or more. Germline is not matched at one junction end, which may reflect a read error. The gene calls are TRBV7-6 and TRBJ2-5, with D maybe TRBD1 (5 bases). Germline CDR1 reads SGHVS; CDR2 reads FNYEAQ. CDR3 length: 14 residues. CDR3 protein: CASGLGQNGETQYF. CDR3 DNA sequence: TGTGCCAGCGGCTTGGGGCAGAATGGAGAGACCCAGTACTTC.

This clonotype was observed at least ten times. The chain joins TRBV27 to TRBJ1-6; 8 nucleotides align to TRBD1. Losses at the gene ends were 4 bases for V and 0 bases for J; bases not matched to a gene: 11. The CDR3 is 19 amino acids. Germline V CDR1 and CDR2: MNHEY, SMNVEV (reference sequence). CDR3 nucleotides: TGTGCCAGCAGTTCGGGACAGGCGCTGGTAAGCTCCTATAATTCACCCCTCCACTTT. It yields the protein CASSSGQALVSSYNSPLHF.

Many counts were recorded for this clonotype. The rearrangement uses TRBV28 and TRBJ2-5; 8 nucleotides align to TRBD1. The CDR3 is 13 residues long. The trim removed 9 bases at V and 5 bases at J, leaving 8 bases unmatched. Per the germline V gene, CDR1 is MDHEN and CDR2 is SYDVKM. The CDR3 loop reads CASDQQGDETQYF. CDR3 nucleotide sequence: TGTGCCAGTGACCAACAGGGGGATGAGACCCAGTACTTC. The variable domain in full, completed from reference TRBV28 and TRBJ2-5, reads DVKVTQSSRYLVKRTGEKVFLECVQDMDHENMFWYRQDPGLGLRLIYFSYDVKMKEKGDIPEGYSVSREKKERFSLILESASTNQTSMYLCASDQQGDETQYFGPGTRLLVL.

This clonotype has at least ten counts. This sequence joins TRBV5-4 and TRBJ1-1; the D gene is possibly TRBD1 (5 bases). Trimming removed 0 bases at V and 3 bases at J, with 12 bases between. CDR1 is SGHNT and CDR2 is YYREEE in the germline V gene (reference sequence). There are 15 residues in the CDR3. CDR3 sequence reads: CASSLVGAGDTEAFF. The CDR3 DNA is TGTGCCAGCAGCTTGGTAGGGGCTGGAGACACTGAAGCTTTCTTT.

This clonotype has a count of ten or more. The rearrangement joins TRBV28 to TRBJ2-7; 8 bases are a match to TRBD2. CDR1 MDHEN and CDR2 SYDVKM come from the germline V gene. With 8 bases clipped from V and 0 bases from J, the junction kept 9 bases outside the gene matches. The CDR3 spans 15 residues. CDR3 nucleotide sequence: TGTGCCAGCGGCTCGAGAAGCGGGAGCTCCTACGAGCAGTACTTC. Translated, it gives CASGSRSGSSYEQYF.

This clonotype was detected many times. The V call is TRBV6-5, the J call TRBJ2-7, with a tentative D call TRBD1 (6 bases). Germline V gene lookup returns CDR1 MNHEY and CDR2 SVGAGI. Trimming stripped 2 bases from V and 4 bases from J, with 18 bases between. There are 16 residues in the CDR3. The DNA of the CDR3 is TGTGCCAGCAGTTACCGGGCAGGGGATGGCGGATACGAGCAGTACTTC. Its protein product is CASSYRAGDGGYEQYF.

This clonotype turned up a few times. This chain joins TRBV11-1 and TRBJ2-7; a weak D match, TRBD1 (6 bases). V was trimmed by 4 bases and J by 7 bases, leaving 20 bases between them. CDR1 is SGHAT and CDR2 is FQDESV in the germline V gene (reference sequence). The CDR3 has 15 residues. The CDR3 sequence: CASSWDQGSVQEQYF. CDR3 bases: TGTGCCAGCAGCTGGGACCAGGGGAGTGTTCAAGAGCAGTACTTC.